The 3 T cell receptor beta chains in this list originate from one sample, sequenced in a study of blood T cell repertoires in COVID-19. Data came from immunoSEQ multiplex PCR; TCRdb stores just in-frame clones and leaves some out. The data contain over 200,000 clones, approximately 91% of them seen just once; the ten biggest clones take up 0.72%. The sequenced sample was peripheral blood. These receptors were obtained from a man aged 40-49 years with acute or convalescent COVID-19.

This chain uses TRBV6-5 with TRBJ1-2, with 9 bases aligning to TRBD1. This CDR3 contains 14 residues. V lost 6 bases to trimming and J lost 0 bases; unmatched junction nucleotides: 2. The germline gives CDR1 MNHEY, CDR2 SVGAGI. The chain's CDR3 is CASSRDRANYGYTF. The CDR3 nucleotides read TGTGCCAGCAGCCGGGACAGGGCTAACTATGGCTACACCTTC.

The chain is built from TRBV18 and TRBJ2-5; 8 bases agree with TRBD1. This CDR3 has 15 amino acids. Per the germline V gene, CDR1 is KGHSH and CDR2 is LQKENI. V gave up 0 bases and J gave up 4 bases; unmatched junction bases: 4. DNA of the CDR3: TGTGCCAGCTCACCACCCCGGACAGGGCCAGAGACCCAGTACTTC. Translation gives CASSPPRTGPETQYF. Supplemented by reference TRBV18 and TRBJ2-5, the full variable domain reads NAGVMQNPRHLVRRRGQEARLRCSPMKGHSHVYWYRQLPEEGLKFMVYLQKENIIDESGMPKERFSAEFPKEGPSILRIQQVVRGDSAAYFCASSPPRTGPETQYFGPGTRLLVL.

At least ten counts were recorded for this clone. CDR3 sequence: CASSQEDRVEEQYF. The CDR3 DNA is TGTGCCAGCAGCCAGGAAGACAGGGTCGAGGAGCAGTACTTC. V and J are TRBV4-2 and TRBJ2-7; TRBD1 aligns across 7 bases. CDR1 is LGHNA and CDR2 is YNFKEQ in the germline V gene. The CDR3 is 14 residues long. Trimming at V came to 3 bases and at J to 7 bases, leaving 9 bases not matched to a gene.